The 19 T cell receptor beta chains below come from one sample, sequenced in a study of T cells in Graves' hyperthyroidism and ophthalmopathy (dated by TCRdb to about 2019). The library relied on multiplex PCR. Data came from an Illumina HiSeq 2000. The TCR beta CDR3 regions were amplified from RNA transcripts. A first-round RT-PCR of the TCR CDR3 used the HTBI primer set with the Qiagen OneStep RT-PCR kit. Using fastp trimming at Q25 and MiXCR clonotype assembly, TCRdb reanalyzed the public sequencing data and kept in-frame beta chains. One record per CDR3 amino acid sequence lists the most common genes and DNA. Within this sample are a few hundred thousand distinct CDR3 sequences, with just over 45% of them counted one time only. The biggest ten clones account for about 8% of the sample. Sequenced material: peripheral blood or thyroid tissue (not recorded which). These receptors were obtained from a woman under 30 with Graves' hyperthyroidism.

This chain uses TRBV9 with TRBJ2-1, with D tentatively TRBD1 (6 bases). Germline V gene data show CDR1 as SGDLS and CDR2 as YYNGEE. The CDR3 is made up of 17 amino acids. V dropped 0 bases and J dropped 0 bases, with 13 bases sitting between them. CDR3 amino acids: CASSVEQGPSSYNEQFF. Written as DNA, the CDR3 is TGTGCCAGCAGCGTAGAGCAGGGGCCGAGCTCCTACAATGAGCAGTTCTTC.

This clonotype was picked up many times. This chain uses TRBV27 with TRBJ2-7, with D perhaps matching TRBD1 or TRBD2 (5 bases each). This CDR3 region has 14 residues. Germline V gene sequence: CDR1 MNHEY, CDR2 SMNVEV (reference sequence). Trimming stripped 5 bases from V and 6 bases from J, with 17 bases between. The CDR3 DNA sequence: TGTGCCAGCAGTGCGATCGGGACGAGGGGCGAGCAGTACTTC. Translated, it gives CASSAIGTRGEQYF.

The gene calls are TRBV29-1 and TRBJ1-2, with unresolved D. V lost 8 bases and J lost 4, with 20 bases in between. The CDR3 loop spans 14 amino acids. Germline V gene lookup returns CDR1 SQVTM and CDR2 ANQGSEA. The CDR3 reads CSQDRAQPFYGYTF. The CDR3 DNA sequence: TGCAGCCAAGATCGGGCACAGCCCTTCTATGGCTACACCTTC.

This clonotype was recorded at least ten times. CDR3: CASSPDNPTGNTGELFF. CDR3 coding DNA: TGCGCCAGCAGCCCAGACAACCCAACCGGGAACACCGGGGAGCTGTTTTTT. The chain uses TRBV4-3 and TRBJ2-2, with D uncertain. This CDR3 region has 17 residues. Germline loops: CDR1 LGHNA, CDR2 YSLEER. The V end lost 4 bases, the J end lost 1 base, and 16 bases lay between the germline ends.

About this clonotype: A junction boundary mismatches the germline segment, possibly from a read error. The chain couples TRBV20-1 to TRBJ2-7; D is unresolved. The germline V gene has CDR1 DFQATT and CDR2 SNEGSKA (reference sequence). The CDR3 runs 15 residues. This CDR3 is CSAGDFSEDSYEQYF. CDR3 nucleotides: TGCAGTGCTGGAGATTTCAGCGAGGATTCCTACGAGCAGTACTTC.

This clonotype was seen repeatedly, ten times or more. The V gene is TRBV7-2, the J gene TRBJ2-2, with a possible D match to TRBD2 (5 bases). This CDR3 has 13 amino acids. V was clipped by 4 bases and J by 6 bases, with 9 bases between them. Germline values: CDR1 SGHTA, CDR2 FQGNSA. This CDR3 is CASSSRVPGELFF. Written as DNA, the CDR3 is TGTGCCAGCAGCTCGCGGGTCCCCGGGGAGCTGTTTTTT.

As DNA, the CDR3 is TGCAGCGTTGATGCACAGGGGTATAGCTATGGCTACACCTTC. Its protein is CSVDAQGYSYGYTF. The J gene is TRBJ1-2, the V gene TRBV29-1; 7 positions match TRBD1. The CDR3 contains 14 residues. Per germline, CDR1 SQVTM and CDR2 ANQGSEA. The J segment lost 4 bases and the V segment lost 3 bases, leaving 8 bases of the junction unmatched.

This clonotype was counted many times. This CDR3 is CASSSRNTEAFF. The DNA for the CDR3 is TGTGCCAGCAGCTCTCGCAACACTGAAGCTTTCTTT. The chain carries TRBV7-3 and TRBJ1-1; D is unclear. This CDR3 contains 12 residues. Germline loops: CDR1 SGHTA, CDR2 FQGTGA. Trimming pared 4 bases from V and 2 bases from J, leaving 5 bases between.

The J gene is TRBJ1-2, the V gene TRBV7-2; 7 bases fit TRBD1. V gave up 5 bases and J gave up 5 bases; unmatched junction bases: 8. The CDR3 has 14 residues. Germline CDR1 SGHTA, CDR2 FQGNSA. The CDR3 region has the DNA TGTGCCAGCAGCCTCCTCCAGGGGGTTTATGGCTACACCTTC. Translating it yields CASSLLQGVYGYTF.

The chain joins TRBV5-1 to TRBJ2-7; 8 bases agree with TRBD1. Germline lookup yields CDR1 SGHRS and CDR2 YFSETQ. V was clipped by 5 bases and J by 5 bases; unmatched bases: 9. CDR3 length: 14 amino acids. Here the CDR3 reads CASRPGTGHDEQYF. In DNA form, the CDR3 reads TGCGCCAGCAGACCCGGGACAGGTCACGACGAGCAGTACTTC.

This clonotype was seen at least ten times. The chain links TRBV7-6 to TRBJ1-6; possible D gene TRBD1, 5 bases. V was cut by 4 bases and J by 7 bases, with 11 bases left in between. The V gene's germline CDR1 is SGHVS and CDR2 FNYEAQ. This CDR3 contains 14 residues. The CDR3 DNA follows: TGTGCCAGCAGCTCCGGGACCGAGAATTCACCCCTCCACTTT. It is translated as CASSSGTENSPLHF.

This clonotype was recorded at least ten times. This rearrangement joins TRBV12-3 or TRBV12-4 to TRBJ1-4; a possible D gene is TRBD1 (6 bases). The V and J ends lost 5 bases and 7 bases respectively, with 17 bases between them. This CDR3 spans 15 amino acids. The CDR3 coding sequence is TGTGCCAGCAGTCGGACAGCCCTCTTTATTGAAAAACTGTTTTTT. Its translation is CASSRTALFIEKLFF.

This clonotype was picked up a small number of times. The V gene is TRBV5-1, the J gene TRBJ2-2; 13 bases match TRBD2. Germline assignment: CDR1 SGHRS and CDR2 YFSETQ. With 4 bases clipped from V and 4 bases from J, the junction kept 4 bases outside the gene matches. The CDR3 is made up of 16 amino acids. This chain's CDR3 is CASSPGLAGPTGELFF. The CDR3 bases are TGCGCCAGCAGCCCGGGACTAGCGGGGCCCACCGGGGAGCTGTTTTTT.

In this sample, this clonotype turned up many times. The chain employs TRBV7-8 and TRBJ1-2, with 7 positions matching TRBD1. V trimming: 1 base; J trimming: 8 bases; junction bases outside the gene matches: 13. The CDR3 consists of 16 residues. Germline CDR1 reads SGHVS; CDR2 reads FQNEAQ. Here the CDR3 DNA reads TGTGCCAGCAGCTTAGACGTCGGGCAGGGGGTGTGGGGCTACACCTTC. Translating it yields CASSLDVGQGVWGYTF.

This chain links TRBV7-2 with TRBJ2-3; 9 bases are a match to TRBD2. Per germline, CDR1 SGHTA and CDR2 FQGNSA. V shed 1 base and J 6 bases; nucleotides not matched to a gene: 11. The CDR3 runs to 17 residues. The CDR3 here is CASSLVPRGGLADTQYF. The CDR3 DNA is TGTGCCAGCAGCTTAGTTCCCCGGGGAGGACTAGCGGATACGCAGTATTTT.

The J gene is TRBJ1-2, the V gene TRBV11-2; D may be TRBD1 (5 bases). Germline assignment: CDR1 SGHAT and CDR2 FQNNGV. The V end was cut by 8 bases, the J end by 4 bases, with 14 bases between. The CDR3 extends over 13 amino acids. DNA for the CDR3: TGTGCCAGCCCCAGGGTTAAAGGCTATGGCTACACCTTC. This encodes CASPRVKGYGYTF.

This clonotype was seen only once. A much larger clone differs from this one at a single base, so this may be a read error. The CDR3 loop reads CASSGRRGGGYTF. CDR3 bases: TGTGCCAGCAGTGGACGGCGGGGGGGAGGCTACACCTTC. V gene TRBV6-2 or TRBV6-3 combines with J gene TRBJ1-2; D is perhaps TRBD1 (5 bases). Between the trimmed V and J ends, which lost 5 bases and 8 bases, there was a span of 15 bases. The germline gives CDR1 MNHEY, CDR2 SVGEGT. There are 13 residues in the CDR3.

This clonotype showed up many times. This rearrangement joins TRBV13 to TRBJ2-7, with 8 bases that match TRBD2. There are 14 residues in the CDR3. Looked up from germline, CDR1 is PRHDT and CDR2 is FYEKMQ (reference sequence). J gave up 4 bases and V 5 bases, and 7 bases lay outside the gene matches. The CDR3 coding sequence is TGTGCCAGCAGCCCACCCAGCGGGAGTTACGAGCAGTACTTC. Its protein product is CASSPPSGSYEQYF.

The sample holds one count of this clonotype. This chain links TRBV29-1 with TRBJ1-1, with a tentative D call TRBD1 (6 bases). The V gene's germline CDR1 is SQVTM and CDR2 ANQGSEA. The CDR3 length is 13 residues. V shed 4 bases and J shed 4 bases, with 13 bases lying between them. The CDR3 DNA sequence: TGCAGCGTTGGGGAGGGGGGGGGCACTGAAGCTTTCTTT. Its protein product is CSVGEGGGTEAFF. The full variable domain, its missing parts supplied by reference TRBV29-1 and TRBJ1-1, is SAVISQKPSRDICQRGTSLTIQCQVDSQVTMMFWYRQQPGQSLTLIATANQGSEATYESGFVIDKFPISRPNLTFSTLTVSNMSPEDSSIYLCSVGEGGGTEAFFGQGTRLTVV.